The 10 T cell receptor beta chains listed next were all sequenced from one sample in a study of OX40 agonist ivuxolimab in advanced cancers. Produced via immunoSEQ multiplex PCR; TCRdb's table is partial and in-frame only. The data show under 25,000 clones, roughly 78% seen once. The specimen comprised CD4+ or CD8+ T cells sorted from blood, sampled in a trial of the OX40 agonist ivuxolimab. These receptors all come from an adult with an advanced solid tumor such as melanoma, head and neck, liver or kidney cancer.

The chain links TRBV9 to TRBJ1-1; no clear D. The germline V and J ends were trimmed by 0 bases and 1 base, with 13 bases remaining between them. Germline values: CDR1 SGDLS, CDR2 YYNGEE. The CDR3 length is 16 residues. The CDR3 DNA reads as TGTGCCAGCAGCGTAGGTGATGCGTGGGCGAACACTGAAGCTTTCTTT. It yields the protein CASSVGDAWANTEAFF.

This clone was detected a few times. This chain links TRBV27 with TRBJ2-1; D remains ambiguous. Germline CDR1 reads MNHEY; CDR2 reads SMNVEV (reference sequence). The CDR3 spans 14 residues. Deletions cut 0 bases from V and 10 bases from J, with 13 bases between. This CDR3 reads CASSLSLGKAEQFF. DNA of the CDR3: TGTGCCAGCAGTTTATCCCTAGGTAAAGCGGAGCAGTTCTTC.

CDR3 sequence reads: CASSPLAGGGEQYF. The CDR3 DNA follows: TGCGCCAGCAGCCCCTTAGCGGGGGGCGGCGAGCAGTACTTC. The V and J genes are TRBV5-1 and TRBJ2-7; 10 nucleotides align to TRBD2. CDR1 and CDR2 (germline): SGHRS, YFSETQ. This CDR3 has 14 residues. V lost 4 bases and J lost 6; bases outside the gene matches: 7.

This clone turned up a few times. The V gene is TRBV30, the J gene TRBJ1-1; the D is unclear. The CDR3 is made up of 13 amino acids. Trimming removed 4 bases from V and 5 bases from J, with 14 bases in between. Germline loops: CDR1 GTSNPN, CDR2 SVGIG (reference sequence). CDR3 in DNA: TGTGCCTGGACGCGGGGTAGGGTTACTGAAGCTTTCTTT. Residues: CAWTRGRVTEAFF. Combining the CDR3 with reference TRBV30 and TRBJ1-1 gives the whole variable domain SQTIHQWPATLVQPVGSPLSLECTVEGTSNPNLYWYRQAAGRGLQLLFYSVGIGQISSEVPQNLSASRPQDRQFILSSKKLLLSDSGFYLCAWTRGRVTEAFFGQGTRLTVV.

The chain couples TRBV4-3 to TRBJ1-4; possibly TRBD1 for D (6 bases). V dropped 5 bases and J dropped 3 bases, with 25 bases sitting between them. CDR1 and CDR2 from the germline V gene are LGHNA and YSLEER. The CDR3 consists of 19 residues. Here the CDR3 reads CASSDGRGRGTRANEKLFF. The CDR3 coding sequence is TGCGCCAGCAGCGACGGAAGGGGTAGGGGGACAAGGGCTAATGAAAAACTGTTTTTT.

This clone was counted a single time. The chain combines TRBV15 with TRBJ1-2, with no clear D. Trimming left V 0 bases short and J 8 bases short, with 16 bases between. In germline, CDR1 is LNHNV, CDR2 YYDKDF (reference sequence). The CDR3 consists of 15 residues. The CDR3 sequence is CATSRESGRHSGYTF. The CDR3 nucleotides are TGTGCCACCAGCAGAGAGTCCGGCAGACATAGCGGCTACACCTTC.

This clone was seen only a few times. The chain couples TRBV30 to TRBJ1-3; D gene ambiguous. Germline V gene data show CDR1 as GTSNPN and CDR2 as SVGIG (reference sequence). This CDR3 is 12 amino acids long. The V and J ends lost 4 bases and 0 bases respectively, with 4 bases between them. The CDR3 region is CAWKRSGNTIYF. CDR3 nucleotide sequence: TGTGCCTGGAAACGCTCTGGAAACACCATATATTTT.

The CDR3 region has the DNA TGTGCCACCAGCAGGGACGGAGAGACCTACGAGCAGTACTTC. Its protein is CATSRDGETYEQYF. This chain joins TRBV15 and TRBJ2-7; no clear D gene. Germline V gene lookup returns CDR1 LNHNV and CDR2 YYDKDF (reference sequence). Between the trimmed V and J ends, which lost 3 bases and 2 bases, there was a span of 11 bases. The CDR3 length is 14 residues.

The chain links TRBV28 to TRBJ1-1, with D possibly TRBD1 on 5 matching bases. The germline gives CDR1 MDHEN, CDR2 SYDVKM. The V gene lost 8 bases and the J gene lost 3 bases, with 19 bases spanning the gap. The CDR3 consists of 15 residues. The DNA for the CDR3 is TGTGCCAGCCAAAACGGGGCGACCAGTTACACTGAAGCTTTCTTT. Encoded protein: CASQNGATSYTEAFF.

This chain uses TRBV5-6 with TRBJ1-4; no clear D gene. V dropped 0 bases and J dropped 15 bases, with 12 bases sitting between them. In germline, CDR1 is SGHDT, CDR2 YYEEEE. The CDR3 sequence is 12 residues long. The CDR3 nucleotides read TGTGCCAGCAGCTTGGAGGAAGGGCGGGTGTTTTTT. Its protein product is CASSLEEGRVFF. Full variable domain (missing parts from reference TRBV5-6 and TRBJ1-4): DAGVTQSPTHLIKTRGQQVTLRCSPKSGHDTVSWYQQALGQGPQFIFQYYEEEERQRGNFPDRFSGHQFPNYSSELNVNALLLGDSALYLCASSLEEGRVFFGSGTQLSVL.